The text below deals with one T cell receptor beta chain. TCRdb keeps only in-frame clones here, not all; method: immunoSEQ multiplex PCR. Altogether about 80,000 clones are present, approximately 78% being singletons, with the ten largest covering around a fifth. This specimen belongs to a study of blood T cell repertoires in COVID-19. From germline, CDR1 is SGHAT and CDR2 FQNNGV. The germline V and J ends were trimmed by 7 bases and 0 bases, with 12 bases remaining between them. The CDR3 has 15 residues. This sequence was found in a human donor in a cohort sampled during active COVID-19. What was sequenced was peripheral blood. The V gene is TRBV11-2, the J gene TRBJ2-2; a weak D match, TRBD1 (5 bases). The CDR3 DNA sequence: TGTGCCAGCAACCAGCAGACAGCGAACACCGGGGAGCTGTTTTTT. It specifies CASNQQTANTGELFF.